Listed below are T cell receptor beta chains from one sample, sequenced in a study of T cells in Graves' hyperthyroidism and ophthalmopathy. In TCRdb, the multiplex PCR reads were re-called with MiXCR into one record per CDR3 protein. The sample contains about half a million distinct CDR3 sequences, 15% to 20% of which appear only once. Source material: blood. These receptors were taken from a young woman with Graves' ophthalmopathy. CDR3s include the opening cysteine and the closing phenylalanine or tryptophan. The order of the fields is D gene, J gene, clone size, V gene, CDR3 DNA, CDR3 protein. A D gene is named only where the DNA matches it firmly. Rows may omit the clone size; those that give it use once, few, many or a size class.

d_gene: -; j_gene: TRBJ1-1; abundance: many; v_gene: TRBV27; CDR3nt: TGTGCCAGCAGTCGAGGGTTCATGAACACTGAAGCTTTCTTT; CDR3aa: CASSRGFMNTEAFF
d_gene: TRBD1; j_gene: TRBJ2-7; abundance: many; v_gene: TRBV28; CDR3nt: TGTGCCAGCACCAGGACAGGGGCCACAGGGGAGCAGTACTTC; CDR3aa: CASTRTGATGEQYF
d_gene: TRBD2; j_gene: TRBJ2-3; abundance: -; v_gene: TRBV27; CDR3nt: TGTGCCAGCAGTTTTTCTAGCGGGAGGATAGCAGATACGCAGTATTTT; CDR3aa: CASSFSSGRIADTQYF
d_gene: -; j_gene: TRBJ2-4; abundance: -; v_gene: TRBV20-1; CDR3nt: TGCAGTGCTAGAGTGAATACTGCAAACATTCAGTACTTC; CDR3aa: CSARVNTANIQYF
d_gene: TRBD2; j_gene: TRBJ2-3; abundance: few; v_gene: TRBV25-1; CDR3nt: TGTGCCAGCAGTGAAGCGGGAGGGCCTCCAGATACGCAGTATTTT; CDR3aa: CASSEAGGPPDTQYF
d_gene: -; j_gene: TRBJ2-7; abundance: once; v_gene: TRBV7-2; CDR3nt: TGTGCCAGCAGCGGCGAAGTAGCTTACGAGCAGTACTTC; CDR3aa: CASSGEVAYEQYF
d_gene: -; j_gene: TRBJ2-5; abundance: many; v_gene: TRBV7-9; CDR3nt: TGTGCCAGCAGCTTAGCTCTACACCGAAGCAAAGAGACCCAGTACTTC; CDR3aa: CASSLALHRSKETQYF
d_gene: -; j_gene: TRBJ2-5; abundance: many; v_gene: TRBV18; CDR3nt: TGTGCCAGCTCACTCGCCGGGACTTCCTTCCAAGAGACCCAGTACTTC; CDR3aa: CASSLAGTSFQETQYF
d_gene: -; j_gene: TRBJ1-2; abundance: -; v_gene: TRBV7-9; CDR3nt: TGTGCCAGCAGCCCGTCTCAGGTCGTACCCAGATATGGCTACACCTTC; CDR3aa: CASSPSQVVPRYGYTF
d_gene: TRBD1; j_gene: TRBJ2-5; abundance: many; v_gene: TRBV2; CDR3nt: TGTGCCAGCAGGGAGGGACAGGGACCAGAGACCCAGTACTTC; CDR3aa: CASREGQGPETQYF
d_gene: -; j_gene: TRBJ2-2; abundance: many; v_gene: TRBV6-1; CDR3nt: TGTGCCAGCAGTCAGCTTTCAGGGTACGGCGGCGGGGAGCTGTTTTTT; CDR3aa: CASSQLSGYGGGELFF
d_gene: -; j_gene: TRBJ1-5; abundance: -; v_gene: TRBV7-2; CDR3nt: TGTGCCAGCAGCTCCGAGGGGAATCGGCCCCAGCATTTT; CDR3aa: CASSSEGNRPQHF
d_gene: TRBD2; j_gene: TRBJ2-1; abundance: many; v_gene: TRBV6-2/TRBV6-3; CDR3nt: TGTGCCAGCAGTTACTTTCTCACTAGCGGGAGTAATGAGCAGTTCTTC; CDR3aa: CASSYFLTSGSNEQFF
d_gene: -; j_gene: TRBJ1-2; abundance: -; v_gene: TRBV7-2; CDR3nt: TGTGCCAGCAGCCCGGAAACATTCTATGGCTACACCTTC; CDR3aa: CASSPETFYGYTF
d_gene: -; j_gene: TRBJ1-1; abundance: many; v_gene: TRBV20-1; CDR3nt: TGCAGTGCTAGAGATTGGATAACAGTTTCTATGAACACTGAAGCTTTCTTT; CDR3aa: CSARDWITVSMNTEAFF
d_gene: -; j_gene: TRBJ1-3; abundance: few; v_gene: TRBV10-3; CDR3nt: TGTGCCATCAGTGAGCCAAGTTTGAACTCTGGAAACACCATATATTTT; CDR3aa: CAISEPSLNSGNTIYF
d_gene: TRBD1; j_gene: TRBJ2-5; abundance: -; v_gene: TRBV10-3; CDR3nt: TGTGCCATCAGTGAGTCTCAGGGGGCGCGGGAGACCCAGTACTTC; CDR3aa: CAISESQGARETQYF
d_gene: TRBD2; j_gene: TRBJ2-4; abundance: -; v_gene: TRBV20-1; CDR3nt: TGCAGTGCTAAGGGTAGCGGGAGGGCTGCTGCCAAAAACATTCAGTACTTC; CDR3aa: CSAKGSGRAAAKNIQYF
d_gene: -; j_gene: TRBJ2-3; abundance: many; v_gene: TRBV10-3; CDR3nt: TGTGCCATCAGGGTAGCAGAAAACACAGATACGCAGTATTTT; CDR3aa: CAIRVAENTDTQYF
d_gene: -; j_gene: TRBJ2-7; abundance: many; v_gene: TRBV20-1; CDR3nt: TGCAGTGCCATTCGTGGGTACGAGCAGTACTTC; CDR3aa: CSAIRGYEQYF
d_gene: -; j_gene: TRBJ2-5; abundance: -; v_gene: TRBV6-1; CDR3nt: TGTGCCAGCAGTCCCCTACAGGGATCTGGGTACTTC; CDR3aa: CASSPLQGSGYF
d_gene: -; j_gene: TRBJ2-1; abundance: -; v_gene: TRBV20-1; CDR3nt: TGCAGTGCTAGCCCAGACAACTACGAGCAGTTCTTC; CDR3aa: CSASPDNYEQFF
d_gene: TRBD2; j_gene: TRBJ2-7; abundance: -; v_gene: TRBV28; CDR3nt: TGTGCCAGCGGGGAGACTAGCGGGAGCTACGAGCAGTACTTC; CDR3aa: CASGETSGSYEQYF
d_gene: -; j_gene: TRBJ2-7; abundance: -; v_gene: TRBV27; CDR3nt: TGTGCCAGCGGATTCTTAAGGGACCGAGGCTACGAGCAGTACTTC; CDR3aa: CASGFLRDRGYEQYF
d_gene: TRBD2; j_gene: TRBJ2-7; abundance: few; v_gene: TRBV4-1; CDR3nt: TGCGCCAGCAGCATAACGACTAGCTTATTTTACGAGCAGTACTTC; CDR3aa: CASSITTSLFYEQYF
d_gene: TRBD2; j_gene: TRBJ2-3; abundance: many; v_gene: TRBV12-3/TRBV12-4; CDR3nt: TGTGCCAGCAGTCCCAGAGTAGCGGGAGTAGCAGATACGCAGTATTTT; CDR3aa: CASSPRVAGVADTQYF
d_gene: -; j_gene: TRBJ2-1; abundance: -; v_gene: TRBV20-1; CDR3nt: TGCAGTGCTGCCGGGACTTCGAACAATGAGCAGTTCTTC; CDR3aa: CSAAGTSNNEQFF
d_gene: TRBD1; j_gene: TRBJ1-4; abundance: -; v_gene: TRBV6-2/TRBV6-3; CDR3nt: TGTGCCAGCAGTTCGGACAGGGGAACTAATGAAAAACTGTTTTTT; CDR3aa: CASSSDRGTNEKLFF
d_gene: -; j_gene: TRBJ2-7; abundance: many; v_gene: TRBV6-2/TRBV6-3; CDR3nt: TGTGCCAGCAGTTTCAACCGCCGGGACCGCGGGCAGTACTTC; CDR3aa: CASSFNRRDRGQYF
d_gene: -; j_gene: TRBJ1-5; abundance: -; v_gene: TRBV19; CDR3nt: TGTGCCAGTAGTATTTTCGCCAATAGCAATCAGCCCCAGCATTTT; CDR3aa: CASSIFANSNQPQHF
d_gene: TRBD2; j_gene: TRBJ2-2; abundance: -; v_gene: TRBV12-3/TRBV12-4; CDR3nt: TGTGCCAGCAGCTCTGGACTAGCAGCGAACACCGGGGAGCTGTTTTTT; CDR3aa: CASSSGLAANTGELFF